The source of this T cell receptor beta chain is a study of T cell responses to AZD1222 COVID-19 vaccine. Study-wide findings and caveats: With two AZD1222 doses given, Spike-specific TCR breadth and depth both rose. Just a handful of people given AZD1222 tested seropositive at baseline. Clonal diversity may have been underestimated, and the donors were mostly white British, with more females than males. Nearly half of the spike-specific TCRs reportedly recognize variant regions that carry no mutations.

Clones were read by immunoSEQ multiplex PCR, and TCRdb kept only the in-frame ones, dropping some. The repertoire holds more than 150,000 clones, 85% to 90% seen once, with roughly 6.5% in the top ten. Notes on this clone: What it binds is not known.

Germline V CDR1 and CDR2: SGDLS, YYNGEE. V lost 4 bases and J 4 bases, leaving 17 bases between the germline ends. The CDR3 has 15 residues. The specimen was peripheral blood, collected on day 0 of AZD1222 vaccination. The TCR originated in an adult in good health. The rearrangement links TRBV9 to TRBJ1-2, with D uncertain. CDR3 DNA sequence: TGTGCCAGCAGCCAAAAGACTGCTCCCACCTATGGCTACACCTTC. Encoded protein: CASSQKTAPTYGYTF. Variable domain in full (rest from reference TRBV9 and TRBJ1-2): DSGVTQTPKHLITATGQRVTLRCSPRSGDLSVYWYQQSLDQGLQFLIQYYNGEERAKGNILERFSAQQFPDLHSELNLSSLELGDSALYFCASSQKTAPTYGYTFGSGTRLTVV.